This T cell receptor beta chain comes out of a study of blood T cell repertoires in COVID-19 (dated by TCRdb to the early 2020s). Study-wide context: Samples from collaborators originated in the United States, Italy and Spain and spanned both the acute and convalescent phases of COVID-19. The prospective study material was composed of cDNA or gDNA derived from T cells, B-cell-depleted T cells, or PBMCs. The dataset comprised deeply sampled blood TCRbeta repertoires from subjects exposed to, actively infected with, or recovered from COVID-19. The repertoires were made available in a free public database intended to serve as a resource for research on the immune response to SARS-CoV-2. The samples were drawn from the first 160 participants of the ongoing ImmuneRACE study and from 1,254 subjects provided by 6 global collaborators. Sample metadata almost always included a de-identified subject ID, COVID-19 status, age in years and sex. Where available, HLA class I and class II types were taken from metadata supplied by the sample provider and were not determined by assay-based typing.

The investigation overall reported the following: Clinical and demographic metadata were provided uncurated, with the amount varying by source and participant.

As encoded in the germline V gene (reference sequence), CDR1 is LNHNV while CDR2 is YYDKDF. Spanning cysteine to phenylalanine, the CDR3 consists of 16 amino acids. Solely the CDR3 DNA is kept, with 48 bases framed from the first base. V loses 1 base, J loses 0 bases, and the germline ends lie 12 bases apart. One collaborating source in Seattle enrolled patients while the patients were actively infected and followed the patients over time throughout the course of disease. Each collaborating institution followed its own protocols to collect whole blood in K2EDTA tubes. For TCRbeta analysis, collaborators shipped samples in one of three forms: frozen whole blood, isolated PBMCs, or DNA extracted from either of those sample types. With respect to this clone: Its antigen is not yet known. Base quality data are lacking; no much larger clone is found one base away.

TCRbeta CDR3 regions were amplified from genomic DNA by means of the immunoSEQ Assay, a bias-controlled multiplex PCR. Regarding the original processing steps: Within the assay, amplification of reference gene primers was used to estimate how many nucleated cells each sample contained. Sequence reads were collapsed and filtered to measure the absolute abundance of every unique TCRbeta CDR3 rearrangement. For each sample, productive Simpson clonality was calculated as the square root of Simpson's diversity index over productive rearrangements. TCRdb provides this immuneACCESS table in a form limited to in-frame rearrangements. Some clones are lacking; in checked studies, under half of them reflect an unresolved V gene, and why the rest are absent is not known. That table is the source of V, J and clone size, and D and trimming were worked out from the DNA. The sample yields 250,000 to 400,000 clones; approximately 89% were counted once. 1.5% to 2% of the sample is taken by the ten largest.

The chain uses TRBV15 and TRBJ1-1; tentative D gene TRBD1, with 5 bases matching. This TCR was recovered from a woman aged 25-40 years with COVID-19, enrolled during active disease. Specimen: peripheral blood. CDR3 region: CATSRGSPGLNTEAFF. The DNA sequence is TGTGCCACCAGCAGAGGGTCGCCAGGGTTGAACACTGAAGCTTTCTTT.